A selection of T cell receptor beta chains follows, all from one sample in a study of blood T cell repertoires in COVID-19. Data came from immunoSEQ multiplex PCR; TCRdb stores just in-frame clones and leaves some out. The data show about 190,000 clones, around 85% seen once. The sequenced sample was peripheral blood. Receptor source: a man older than 75 with COVID-19, enrolled during active disease. Both conserved end residues are part of each CDR3. Each record gives: clone size, D gene, V gene, J gene, CDR3 protein, CDR3 DNA. The D gene is left open where the match is weak. Not all rows give a size; the values are once, few, many and, for expanded clones, a class.

few	TRBD2	TRBV7-6	TRBJ2-3	CASSSGLAGGPSTDTQYF	TGTGCCAGCAGCTCGGGACTAGCGGGGGGGCCGAGCACAGATACGCAGTATTTT
-	-	TRBV7-9	TRBJ1-1	CASSRDWNTEAFF	TGTGCCAGCAGCCGGGACTGGAACACTGAAGCTTTCTTT
-	-	TRBV7-2	TRBJ1-3	CASSLQQPHEGVYF	TGTGCCAGCAGCTTACAGCAGCCCCACGAAGGGGTATATTTT
-	TRBD1	TRBV19	TRBJ2-6	CASSPTGGLGVLTF	TGTGCCAGTAGCCCGACAGGGGGGCTGGGCGTCCTGACTTTC
-	TRBD1	TRBV2	TRBJ1-3	CASSKGQGDTIYF	TGTGCCAGCAGTAAGGGACAGGGAGACACCATATATTTT
few	TRBD1	TRBV6-6	TRBJ1-5	CASRAGGQGDSQPQHF	TGTGCCAGCAGGGCCGGCGGACAGGGTGATTCTCAGCCCCAGCATTTT
-	-	TRBV12-5	TRBJ1-5	CASGLEGGQPQHF	TGTGCTAGTGGTTTAGAGGGCGGACAGCCCCAGCATTTT
-	-	TRBV18	TRBJ1-2	CASSPRQEEGYTF	TGTGCCAGCTCACCAAGGCAGGAAGAGGGCTACACCTTC
-	-	TRBV9	TRBJ1-3	CASGGGSFGNTIYF	TGTGCCAGCGGCGGGGGCAGCTTTGGAAACACCATATATTTT
-	TRBD1	TRBV18	TRBJ1-2	CASSPDRGDGYTF	TGTGCCAGCTCCCCGGACAGGGGAGACGGCTACACCTTC
-	-	TRBV7-9	TRBJ1-4	CASSLAGGPSEKLFF	TGTGCCAGCAGCTTAGCGGGAGGGCCCTCGGAAAAACTGTTTTTT
-	-	TRBV7-9	TRBJ2-1	CASSSTDRQAWHEQFF	TGTGCCAGCAGCTCCACCGATAGACAGGCATGGCATGAGCAGTTCTTC
-	TRBD1	TRBV9	TRBJ2-2	CASSSRTGTTGELFF	TGTGCCAGCAGCTCACGGACAGGGACTACCGGGGAGCTGTTTTTT
-	TRBD1	TRBV7-9	TRBJ1-4	CASSLAGGTNEKLFF	TGTGCCAGCAGCTTGGCAGGGGGCACTAATGAAAAACTGTTTTTT
few	-	TRBV4-2	TRBJ1-4	CASAPGVGKNEKLFF	TGTGCCAGCGCACCGGGGGTGGGAAAGAATGAAAAACTGTTTTTT
-	-	TRBV19	TRBJ1-4	CASSIRESNEKLFF	TGTGCCAGTAGTATTCGAGAGTCTAATGAAAAACTGTTTTTT
-	-	TRBV4-1	TRBJ2-3	CASSQVPGATDTQYF	TGCGCCAGCAGCCAAGTTCCAGGGGCCACAGATACGCAGTATTTT
-	-	TRBV19	TRBJ1-5	CASQGHPHQPQHF	TGTGCCAGCCAGGGACACCCGCATCAGCCCCAGCATTTT
-	-	TRBV3-1/TRBV3-2	TRBJ1-2	CASSHGGLYAAF	TGTGCCAGCAGCCACGGAGGTCTATACGCGGCCTTC
-	-	TRBV5-1	TRBJ1-4	CASSAHRDEKLFF	TGCGCCAGCAGCGCCCACAGGGATGAAAAACTGTTTTTT
-	TRBD1	TRBV5-4	TRBJ2-2	CASSLGQGGGELFF	TGTGCCAGCAGCTTGGGACAGGGGGGCGGGGAGCTGTTTTTT
-	-	TRBV5-6	TRBJ1-6	CASSSYRFSPLHF	TGTGCCAGCAGCTCCTACAGGTTTTCACCCCTCCACTTT
few	-	TRBV28	TRBJ2-5	CASRPNRVQETQYF	TGTGCCAGCAGACCAAACAGGGTCCAAGAGACCCAGTACTTC
-	TRBD2	TRBV7-2	TRBJ2-3	CASSLVEALAAFTDTQYF	TGTGCCAGCAGCTTAGTGGAGGCACTAGCGGCTTTCACAGATACGCAGTATTTT
few	-	TRBV23-1	TRBJ1-2	CASSQSFGQGKAGYTF	TGCGCCAGCAGTCAATCGTTCGGGCAGGGGAAGGCTGGCTACACCTTC